This T cell receptor beta chain was sequenced for a study of T cell responses to AZD1222 COVID-19 vaccine. Method: immunoSEQ multiplex PCR; TCRdb's copy keeps in-frame clones and lacks some. Found here are approximately 150,000 clones, around 94% of them singletons; the top ten hold approximately 4.8%. The count of this clone is one. Its antigen is unidentified. Pooled samples include second doses given at about 4 or 12 weeks. Trimming at V came to 6 bases and at J to 6 bases, leaving 7 bases not matched to a gene. Germline V gene data show CDR1 as LNHDA and CDR2 as SQIVND (reference sequence). This CDR3 comprises 14 residues. Study-wide points: Donors, mostly white British, included more females; clonal diversity was possibly underestimated. Two AZD1222 administrations were followed by greater Spike-specific TCR breadth and depth.

The material sequenced was peripheral blood, taken 28 days after the second AZD1222 dose. The TCR sequence derives from an adult who received the AZD1222 COVID-19 vaccine. The genes are TRBV19 and TRBJ1-5, with 8 bases matching TRBD1. The CDR3 is CASRFTGGGQPQHF. DNA of the CDR3: TGTGCCAGTAGATTCACAGGGGGTGGTCAGCCCCAGCATTTT.